The TCR beta chain described here comes from a study of shared clonotypes between healthy human individuals. Findings and caveats of the study: Shared across several donors were around 5% of the naive CD4 clonotypes.

Measured with immunoSEQ multiplex PCR; TCRdb has only the in-frame clones, and not every one. The table records 2.5 million or so clones, more than 80% of them present only once. The V end lost 4 bases, the J end lost 3 bases, and 14 bases lay between the germline ends. Germline values: CDR1 MDHEN, CDR2 SYDVKM. CDR3 length: 15 residues. Details on this clone: The antigen is undetermined.

All participating donors were Caucasian adults from Nashville, Tennessee. Sequenced input: naive CD4+ T cells sorted from blood. Noted subset: CD45RA+ positively selected. The TCR originated in a man between 18 and 29 years old in good health. The chain uses TRBV28 and TRBJ2-3; a weak D match, TRBD1 (6 bases). CDR3 in amino acids: CASSYRMGATDTQYF. The CDR3 bases are TGTGCCAGCAGTTACCGGATGGGGGCAACAGATACGCAGTATTTT.